This TCR beta chain stems from a study of blood T cell repertoires in COVID-19. Overall study context: Sites in the United States, Italy and Spain provided acute and convalescent COVID-19 samples.

Study processing details: How many nucleated cells were present was estimated from reference gene primer amplification. Assay used: immunoSEQ multiplex PCR; TCRdb lists only in-frame clones, some missing. V and J calls plus clone size are reproduced from that table; the DNA served to infer D and trimming. The sample shows 200,000 or so clones, approximately 90% of them seen only once. This clone was seen a handful of times. The CDR3 is 18 residues long. Unmatched junction bases numbered 14, after V lost 4 bases and J lost 4 bases. Germline V gives CDR1 MNHEY, CDR2 SVGEGT. This sequence originates from an older man with active or convalescent COVID-19. The sample was peripheral blood. V is TRBV6-2 or TRBV6-3 and J is TRBJ1-5; 9 bases are shared with TRBD1. CDR3: CASSFQGQGRGLNQPQHF. CDR3 bases: TGTGCCAGCAGTTTTCAAGGACAGGGGAGAGGGTTAAATCAGCCCCAGCATTTT.